The clone carrying this T cell receptor beta chain was counted only a few times. The data were taken from a study of blood T cells in healthy people across ages. Germline CDR1 is DFQATT and CDR2 is SNEGSKA (reference sequence). The CDR3 is 15 residues long. V lost 0 bases to trimming and J lost 3 bases, with 12 bases between them. A J-beta primer mix and a sample-barcoded 5' primer were used in a second PCR of about 7 to 12 cycles. MiXCR was run by TCRdb on the 5' RACE reads, yielding one entry per CDR3 protein. The sample holds about 800,000 distinct CDR3 sequences; approximately 25% are singletons and the top ten take 3% to 4%. The same data also went into a second study, on T cells of mothers and their children.

The sequenced material came from blood. The TCR comes from a boy aged 5-17 years in good health. V gene TRBV20-1 combines with J gene TRBJ1-5; D gene unclear. The CDR3 sequence: CSAREGMSYNQPQHF. The CDR3, as DNA: TGCAGTGCTAGAGAAGGGATGTCTTACAATCAGCCCCAGCATTTT.